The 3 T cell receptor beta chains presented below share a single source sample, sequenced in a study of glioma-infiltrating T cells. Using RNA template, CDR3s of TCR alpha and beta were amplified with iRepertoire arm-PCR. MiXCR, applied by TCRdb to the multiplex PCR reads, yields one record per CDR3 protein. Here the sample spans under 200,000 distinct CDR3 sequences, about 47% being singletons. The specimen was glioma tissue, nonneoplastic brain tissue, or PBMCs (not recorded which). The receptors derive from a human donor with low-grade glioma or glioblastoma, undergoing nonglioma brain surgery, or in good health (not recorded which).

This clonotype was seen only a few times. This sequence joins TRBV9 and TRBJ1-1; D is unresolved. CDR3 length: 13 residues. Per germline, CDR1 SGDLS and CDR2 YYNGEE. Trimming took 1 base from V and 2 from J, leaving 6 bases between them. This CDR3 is CASSVFLNTEAFF. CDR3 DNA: TGTGCCAGCAGCGTATTCCTTAACACTGAAGCTTTCTTT. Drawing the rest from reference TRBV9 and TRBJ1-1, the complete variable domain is DSGVTQTPKHLITATGQRVTLRCSPRSGDLSVYWYQQSLDQGLQFLIQYYNGEERAKGNILERFSAQQFPDLHSELNLSSLELGDSALYFCASSVFLNTEAFFGQGTRLTVV.

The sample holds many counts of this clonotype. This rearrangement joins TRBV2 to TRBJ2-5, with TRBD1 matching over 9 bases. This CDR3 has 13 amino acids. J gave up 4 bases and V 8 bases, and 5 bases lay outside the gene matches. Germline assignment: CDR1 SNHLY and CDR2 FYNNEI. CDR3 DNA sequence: TGTGCCAGCTGGCACAGGGGGCGAGAGACCCAGTACTTC. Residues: CASWHRGRETQYF.

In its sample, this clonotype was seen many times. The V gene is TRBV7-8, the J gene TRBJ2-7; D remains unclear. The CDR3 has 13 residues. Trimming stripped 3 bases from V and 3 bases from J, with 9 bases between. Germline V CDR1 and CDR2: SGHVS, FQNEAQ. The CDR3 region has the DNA TGTGCCAGCAGCTTCGAGAGGCGCTACGAGCAGTACTTC. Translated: CASSFERRYEQYF.